One sample yielded the 18 T cell receptor beta chains listed below, sequenced in a study of blood T cell repertoires in COVID-19. Produced via immunoSEQ multiplex PCR; TCRdb's table is partial and in-frame only. The data show 110,000 to 150,000 clones, around 84% seen once. Sequenced input: peripheral blood. The receptors here all came from a human donor in a cohort sampled during active COVID-19.

This clone is a singleton in its sample. CDR3: CASSQDMGRAGANEQFF. The CDR3 bases are TGTGCCAGCAGCCAAGATATGGGGAGGGCGGGAGCCAATGAGCAGTTCTTC. The chain joins TRBV4-2 to TRBJ2-1; 7 nucleotides line up with TRBD2. CDR1 and CDR2 (germline): LGHNA, YNFKEQ. The CDR3 spans 17 residues. V lost 0 bases to trimming and J lost 6 bases; unmatched junction nucleotides: 11.

V usage is TRBV15 and J usage is TRBJ1-1; the D gene is possibly TRBD1 (6 bases). The CDR3 sequence is 16 residues long. The germline V and J ends were trimmed by 1 base and 0 bases, with 12 bases remaining between them. CDR1 is LNHNV and CDR2 is YYDKDF in the germline V gene (reference sequence). The CDR3 spells CATSRGVDRMNTEAFF. The CDR3 DNA sequence: TGTGCCACCAGCAGAGGAGTTGACAGGATGAACACTGAAGCTTTCTTT. Variable domain in full (rest from reference TRBV15 and TRBJ1-1): DAMVIQNPRYQVTQFGKPVTLSCSQTLNHNVMYWYQQKSSQAPKLLFHYYDKDFNNEADTPDNFQSRRPNTSFCFLDIRSPGLGDTAMYLCATSRGVDRMNTEAFFGQGTRLTVV.

This rearrangement joins TRBV5-1 to TRBJ1-1; TRBD1 might be the D (6 bases). CDR1 is SGHRS and CDR2 is YFSETQ in the germline V gene. The CDR3 is 14 amino acids. V gave up 0 bases and J gave up 6 bases, with 12 bases separating them. This CDR3 is CASSLAGGLAEAFF. CDR3 nucleotides: TGCGCCAGCAGCTTGGCCGGGGGGCTCGCTGAAGCTTTCTTT.

CDR3: CASRPGTSGNTDTQYF. CDR3 coding DNA: TGCGCCAGCAGACCCGGGACTAGCGGAAACACAGATACGCAGTATTTT. The chain has TRBV5-1 and TRBJ2-3, with 11 bases identical to TRBD2. After removal of 5 bases from V and 2 bases from J, the junction contained 7 bases not matched to a gene. The CDR3 contains 16 residues. Germline CDR1 reads SGHRS; CDR2 reads YFSETQ. Full variable domain (remainder filled in from reference TRBV5-1 and TRBJ2-3): KAGVTQTPRYLIKTRGQQVTLSCSPISGHRSVSWYQQTPGQGLQFLFEYFSETQRNKGNFPGRFSGRQFSNSRSEMNVSTLELGDSALYLCASRPGTSGNTDTQYFGPGTRLTVL.

This clone was counted between two and nine times. The V and J genes are TRBV11-2 and TRBJ2-1, with 8 positions matching TRBD1. This CDR3 is 17 amino acids long. V was clipped by 3 bases and J by 4 bases; unmatched bases: 11. CDR1 and CDR2 from the germline V gene are SGHAT and FQNNGV. The CDR3 coding sequence is TGTGCCAGCAGCTTTAATCCAGGGGGCGCAACTTACAATGAGCAGTTCTTC. Protein sequence: CASSFNPGGATYNEQFF.

This sequence joins TRBV4-1 and TRBJ2-1, with 8 bases aligning to TRBD1. The junction had 0 bases not matched to a gene; V was cut back by 1 base and J by 1 base. This CDR3 contains 15 residues. The germline V gene has CDR1 MGHRA and CDR2 YSYEKL. The CDR3 sequence is CASSQGTGSYNEQFF. The CDR3, as DNA: TGCGCCAGCAGCCAAGGGACAGGGTCCTACAATGAGCAGTTCTTC.

This chain joins TRBV4-1 and TRBJ1-4, with TRBD1 matching over 10 bases. The junction had 7 bases not matched to a gene; V was cut back by 5 bases and J by 7 bases. The germline CDR1 and CDR2 sequences are MGHRA and YSYEKL. CDR3 size: 15 residues. DNA for the CDR3: TGCGCCAGCAGCGATCGGGACAGGGGAGTTGAAAAACTGTTTTTT. This sequence encodes CASSDRDRGVEKLFF.

V is TRBV5-1 and J is TRBJ2-3; a possible D gene is TRBD1 (6 bases). CDR1 and CDR2 from the germline V gene are SGHRS and YFSETQ. Trimming cost V 2 bases and J 3 bases, with 10 bases left between them. The CDR3 sequence is 14 residues long. The CDR3 DNA reads as TGCGCCAGCAGCTTCGGGGACACTACAGATACGCAGTATTTT. Protein product: CASSFGDTTDTQYF.

The rearrangement uses TRBV5-5 and TRBJ1-1, with 9 bases fitting TRBD1. Germline V gives CDR1 SGHKS, CDR2 YYEKEE (reference sequence). CDR3 length: 15 amino acids. V was pared by 2 bases and J by 0 bases, with 2 bases of the junction left unmatched. CDR3 coding DNA: TGTGCCAGCAGCTTTCGGACAGGGGTGAACACTGAAGCTTTCTTT. Its protein product is CASSFRTGVNTEAFF.

The chain joins TRBV15 to TRBJ2-7; D unresolved. The CDR3 length is 15 residues. Germline V gene data show CDR1 as LNHNV and CDR2 as YYDKDF (reference sequence). V was cut by 3 bases and J by 3 bases, with 15 bases left in between. The CDR3 spells CATSRSLSDFYEQYF. CDR3 sequence (DNA): TGTGCCACCAGCAGGTCGTTATCCGACTTCTACGAGCAGTACTTC.

This chain joins TRBV21-1 and TRBJ2-1; TRBD2 is the table's D call, not checked against the DNA. TRBV21-1 is an annotated pseudogene. The CDR3 has 13 amino acids. Written as DNA, the CDR3 is TGTGCCAGCAGGGCCCCGGGGTACAATGAGCAGTTCTTC. Translation gives CASRAPGYNEQFF.

This chain links TRBV27 with TRBJ1-1, with 7 bases fitting TRBD1. V was pared by 5 bases and J by 1 base, with 7 bases of the junction left unmatched. Germline CDR1 reads MNHEY; CDR2 reads SMNVEV (reference sequence). This CDR3 is built from 15 residues. CDR3 amino acids: CASSPYGTENTEAFF. CDR3 sequence (DNA): TGTGCCAGCAGTCCTTACGGGACAGAGAACACTGAAGCTTTCTTT.

The V call is TRBV7-9, the J call TRBJ1-1; 8 bases map to TRBD1. This CDR3 has 16 residues. Germline loops: CDR1 SEHNR, CDR2 FQNEAQ (reference sequence). V was clipped by 5 bases and J by 1 base; unmatched bases: 9. This CDR3 reads CASSSSRQGPNTEAFF. Here the CDR3 DNA reads TGTGCCAGCAGCAGTTCACGACAGGGGCCGAACACTGAAGCTTTCTTT.

This sequence joins TRBV19 and TRBJ1-3; 8 bases line up with TRBD1. This CDR3 is 17 amino acids long. Unmatched junction bases numbered 11, after V lost 3 bases and J lost 4 bases. CDR1 is LNHDA and CDR2 is SQIVND in the germline V gene (reference sequence). CDR3 protein: CASSIGPGTGYGNTIYF. DNA of the CDR3: TGTGCCAGTAGTATCGGACCCGGGACAGGCTACGGAAACACCATATATTTT.

The chain has TRBV7-9 and TRBJ1-2; D uncertain. The CDR3 runs 14 residues. The germline V gene has CDR1 SEHNR and CDR2 FQNEAQ (reference sequence). Trimming left V 4 bases short and J 6 bases short, with 15 bases between. In DNA, the CDR3 is TGTGCCAGCAGCTCTGACACTTCCCTGAATGGCTACACCTTC. Protein product: CASSSDTSLNGYTF.

The chain carries TRBV6-4 and TRBJ1-4; TRBD1 matches at 9 bases. Germline-derived CDR1 and CDR2 are MRHNA and SNTAGT. Germline trimming cut 7 bases from V and 7 bases from J; bases unmatched to any gene: 16. This CDR3 contains 17 residues. The CDR3 bases are TGTGCCAGCATTACCGGGACAGGGACCCCTTGGGCTGAAAAACTGTTTTTT. It encodes CASITGTGTPWAEKLFF.

This rearrangement joins TRBV5-4 to TRBJ2-1; unclear D gene. Germline values: CDR1 SGHNT, CDR2 YYREEE (reference sequence). V lost 0 bases to trimming and J lost 3 bases, with 13 bases between them. The CDR3 covers 16 residues. The CDR3 sequence: CASSLAPPSSYNEQFF. In DNA form, the CDR3 reads TGTGCCAGCAGCTTGGCGCCCCCGAGTAGCTACAATGAGCAGTTCTTC.

This clone occurred a few times. The chain uses TRBV11-3 and TRBJ2-3; TRBD2 agrees at 9 bases. V lost 10 bases to trimming and J lost 6 bases; unmatched junction nucleotides: 8. The CDR3 has 13 amino acids. Germline values: CDR1 SGHNT, CDR2 YENEEA. The CDR3 loop reads CAILSGRFDTQYF. CDR3 bases: TGTGCCATCCTTAGCGGGAGATTCGATACGCAGTATTTT.